What follows describes a single TCR beta chain. Its antigen is as yet unknown. This specimen belongs to a study of T cell responses to AZD1222 COVID-19 vaccine. The CDR3 spans 16 residues. CDR1 is GTSNPN, CDR2 SVGIG, per germline (reference sequence). V was clipped by 4 bases and J by 5 bases; unmatched bases: 9. Here immunoSEQ multiplex PCR was the method, and the copy in TCRdb shows in-frame clones only, minus some. The sample includes some 170,000 clones, approximately 90% of them seen just once. Study-level results: The CD4 TCRs associated with vaccination extended across spike and predominated at 160-218 and 743-854. Females outnumbered males among donors, who were mostly white British; clonal diversity was possibly underestimated. In all cases, repertoires were sampled only after the peak T cell response.

The sequence was collected from an adult who received the MenACWY meningococcal vaccine as a control. This material consisted of peripheral blood, taken 28 days after the second dose of the MenACWY control vaccine. V and J are TRBV30 and TRBJ2-5; 14 nucleotides match TRBD2. The CDR3 region is CAWNGGTSGRRETQYF. CDR3 in DNA: TGTGCCTGGAACGGAGGGACTAGCGGGAGACGGGAGACCCAGTACTTC. The full variable domain, with the rest looked up from reference TRBV30 and TRBJ2-5, is SQTIHQWPATLVQPVGSPLSLECTVEGTSNPNLYWYRQAAGRGLQLLFYSVGIGQISSEVPQNLSASRPQDRQFILSSKKLLLSDSGFYLCAWNGGTSGRRETQYFGPGTRLLVL.